This entry features one T cell receptor (beta chain) sequence. This sample was included in a study of cytomegalovirus exposure and HLA in healthy donors. Study as a whole: Most donors, 70% to 85% of more than 300 genotyped, fell in the Caucasian-associated ancestry cluster.

CDR1 LNHDA and CDR2 SQIVND come from the germline V gene (reference sequence). The CDR3 spans 15 residues. The ends lost 3 bases at V and 5 bases at J; junction bases unmatched: 4. The PCR was carried out with 60 Vbeta primers and 13 Jbeta primers. Profiling relied on immunoSEQ multiplex PCR, and the TCRdb table lists in-frame clones only, not all of them. Among 100,000 to 150,000 clones, over 60% were seen once, and the ten largest hold roughly 1%. The sample comprised PBMCs. The sequence came from an older woman in good health and CMV-seronegative. The chain uses TRBV19 and TRBJ2-2; TRBD2 matches 9 bases. As DNA, the CDR3 is TGTGCCAGTAGTATTGGCGGGAGGGTAACCGGGGAGCTGTTTTTT. It yields the protein CASSIGGRVTGELFF.